These T cell receptor beta chains were read from a single sample in a study of blood T cell repertoires in COVID-19. Clones were read by immunoSEQ multiplex PCR, and TCRdb kept only the in-frame ones, dropping some. This sample has fewer than 400,000 clones, with 80% to 90% found just once. Material for sequencing was PBMCs or T cells enriched from blood (not recorded which). These receptors originate from a woman aged 18-29 years who had recovered from COVID-19. Each CDR3 is given with its conserved first and last residue. The D gene is left open where the match is weak. The listing skips clone size in some rows; elsewhere it reads once, few, many or a size class.

v_call	clone_size	j_call	d_call	cdr3_nt	cdr3_aa
TRBV18	few	TRBJ1-1	NA	TGTGCCAGCTCATTAGGGGAGGACACTGAAGCTTTCTTT	CASSLGEDTEAFF
TRBV4-1	once	TRBJ1-6	NA	TGCGCCAGCAGCCTCTTGGGCTCCCCGGGGAATTCACCCCTCCACTTT	CASSLLGSPGNSPLHF
TRBV4-3	NA	TRBJ1-3	NA	TGCGCCAGCAGCCAAGCTTCCATGGCAAACACCATATATTTT	CASSQASMANTIYF
TRBV7-3	NA	TRBJ2-3	NA	TGTGCCAGCAGCTTGCGTTCGGGCACAGATACGCAGTATTTT	CASSLRSGTDTQYF
TRBV15	few	TRBJ1-2	NA	TGTGCCACCAGCAGAGATCAGTCAGGAAGATATGGCTACACCTTC	CATSRDQSGRYGYTF
TRBV28	NA	TRBJ1-5	TRBD1	TGTGCCAGCAGTTTCAAACGGGACAGGGGCCATCAGCCCCAGCATTTT	CASSFKRDRGHQPQHF
TRBV5-1	NA	TRBJ2-6	NA	TGCGCCAGCAGCTTGGTGTTACAGCTCTCTGGGGCCAACGTCCTGACTTTC	CASSLVLQLSGANVLTF
TRBV7-9	few	TRBJ2-1	TRBD1	TGTGCCAGCAGCCCTAGGGGACAGGATTACAATGAGCAGTTCTTC	CASSPRGQDYNEQFF
TRBV6-5	few	TRBJ2-2	NA	TGTGCCAGCAGGCCATCGTCAGGGAACACCGGGGAGCTGTTTTTT	CASRPSSGNTGELFF
TRBV4-3	NA	TRBJ1-4	TRBD1	TGCGCCAGCAGCCAAGTCGACAGGGGATATGAAAAACTGTTTTTT	CASSQVDRGYEKLFF
TRBV6-4	NA	TRBJ1-6	NA	TGTGCCAGCAGTGACGGCAATAATTCACCCCTCCACTTT	CASSDGNNSPLHF
TRBV7-3	once	TRBJ1-6	NA	TGTGCCAGCAGCTTATTCCCCGGTAATTCACCCCTCCACTTT	CASSLFPGNSPLHF
TRBV6-5	NA	TRBJ1-2	NA	TGTGCCAGCAGTTACGAGGCAGCGTATGGCTACACCTTC	CASSYEAAYGYTF
TRBV5-6	NA	TRBJ1-1	TRBD1	TGTGCCAGCAGACTTTCCTGGGGACAGGGAGAAGCTTTCTTT	CASRLSWGQGEAFF
TRBV15	NA	TRBJ1-4	NA	TGTGCCACCAGCAGAGATCGGGACTTCGGTGAAAAACTGTTTTTT	CATSRDRDFGEKLFF
TRBV27	NA	TRBJ1-6	NA	TGTGCCAGCAGTTTACCCCCCAAAATGGAGGGGTTGGGTTCACCCCTCCACTTT	CASSLPPKMEGLGSPLHF
TRBV25-1	NA	TRBJ2-5	TRBD1	TGTGCCAGCAGTGAAATTAGGACAGGGGATTTTTGGACCCAGTACTTC	CASSEIRTGDFWTQYF
TRBV4-3	NA	TRBJ2-7	NA	TGCGCCAGCAGCCAAGACCAAATCGGCAGGGCAGCCTACGAGCAGTACTTC	CASSQDQIGRAAYEQYF
TRBV7-9	NA	TRBJ1-2	TRBD1	TGTGCCACCGCTTTAGACAGGGGCAGCTACGATGGCTACACCTTC	CATALDRGSYDGYTF
TRBV6-6	NA	TRBJ1-1	TRBD1	TGTGCCAGCAGTTACCGGACAGGGGTGACTGAAGCTTTCTTT	CASSYRTGVTEAFF
TRBV2	NA	TRBJ2-1	TRBD2	TGTGCCAGCAGTGAGCTAGCGGGGTTCAATGAGCAGTTCTTC	CASSELAGFNEQFF
TRBV19	NA	TRBJ1-1	NA	TGTGCCAGTAAGGGCCCAGGGGTCGACACTGAAGCTTTCTTT	CASKGPGVDTEAFF
TRBV21-1	NA	TRBJ2-3	NA	TGTGCCAGCAGCAAAGAGAGACTAGCGGGACGGCAAGCATCCACAGATACGCAGTATTTT	CASSKERLAGRQASTDTQYF
TRBV12-3/TRBV12-4	NA	TRBJ1-2	NA	TGTGCCAGCAGTCCAGGGTACGAAGGCTACACCTTC	CASSPGYEGYTF
TRBV9	NA	TRBJ1-2	NA	TGTGCCAGCAGCGTAGGAGGCGGGACGAGCTATGGCTACACCTTC	CASSVGGGTSYGYTF
TRBV3-1/TRBV3-2	few	TRBJ2-3	NA	TGTGCCAGCAGCCAAGAAAGAGGAGATACGCAGTATTTT	CASSQERGDTQYF
TRBV6-5	NA	TRBJ2-2	NA	TGTGCCAGCAGTTACAACATACAGGGTACCGGGGAGCTGTTTTTT	CASSYNIQGTGELFF
TRBV7-3	NA	TRBJ2-1	NA	TGTGCCAGCAGCTTAAGGGGGTTCGGGACACCCTCCTACAATGAGCAGTTCTTC	CASSLRGFGTPSYNEQFF
TRBV2	many	TRBJ2-5	TRBD1	TGTGCCAGCAGTACTACAGGGGGCAAGACCCAGTACTTC	CASSTTGGKTQYF
TRBV7-2	NA	TRBJ1-4	TRBD1	TGTGCCAGCAGCCAGGACAGGGATGGGACTAATGAAAAACTGTTTTTT	CASSQDRDGTNEKLFF
TRBV6-5	NA	TRBJ1-1	NA	TGTGCCAGCAGGGTCGAGGGGGGAGGGGTCACTGAAGCTTTCTTT	CASRVEGGGVTEAFF
TRBV18	NA	TRBJ1-5	TRBD1	TGTGCCAGCTCACCTCGGGGGCAGGGGGCGGCTCAGCCCCAGCATTTT	CASSPRGQGAAQPQHF
TRBV7-2	NA	TRBJ2-3	NA	TGTGCCAGCAGCTCCCTATATTGGGGGCCCACAGATACGCAGTATTTT	CASSSLYWGPTDTQYF
TRBV4-3	NA	TRBJ2-2	NA	TGCGCCAGCGGGGGCCCGAGCACCGGGGAGCTGTTTTTT	CASGGPSTGELFF
TRBV28	NA	TRBJ2-1	TRBD2	TGTGCCAGCAGTTTGTGGGGGGGGATCAACAATGAGCAGTTCTTC	CASSLWGGINNEQFF
TRBV7-9	few	TRBJ2-7	TRBD2	TGTGCCAGCAGCCGAAGCGGGGGGCCAATACCCTACGAGCAGTACTTC	CASSRSGGPIPYEQYF
TRBV6-6	once	TRBJ1-1	TRBD1	TGTGCCAGCAGTCGAAGCAGGGGGACCGGAAGGTCTGAAGCTTTCTTT	CASSRSRGTGRSEAFF
TRBV5-1	few	TRBJ2-7	NA	TGCGCCAGCAGCTTGGAGGCAGGGGTCTACTACGAGCAGTACTTC	CASSLEAGVYYEQYF
TRBV12-3/TRBV12-4	NA	TRBJ1-1	NA	TGTGCCAGCATCGGGTTGGAGTACACTGAAGCTTTCTTT	CASIGLEYTEAFF
TRBV11-2	NA	TRBJ2-5	NA	TGTGCCAGCAGCTTCGGACAGCAAGAGACCCAGTACTTC	CASSFGQQETQYF
TRBV19	NA	TRBJ1-1	NA	TGTGCCAGTATATCCAGGGGCAGAGGGAACACTGAAGCTTTCTTT	CASISRGRGNTEAFF
TRBV5-4	few	TRBJ1-2	NA	TGTGCCAGCAGCTTGAACGTCAGGGATGATGGCTACACCTTC	CASSLNVRDDGYTF